This passage covers 25 T cell receptor beta chains from one sample sequenced in a study of molecular identifiers for immune sequencing clone quantification. TCRdb reprocessed the PCR reads with MiXCR, giving one entry per CDR3 protein. This sample has approximately 100,000 distinct CDR3 sequences, with roughly 38% found just once. The source material was naive CD8+ T cells from blood, with Jurkat cell RNA spiked in. Subset: FACS-sorted CD8+CD4-CCR7+CD45RA+ naive T cells. Receptors were obtained from a human donor in good health. Some libraries in this study had Jurkat cell RNA spiked in.

Concerning this clonotype: This could be a read error, since a much larger clone is one nucleotide away. This chain uses TRBV13 with TRBJ2-5; possibly TRBD1 or TRBD2 for D (5 bases each). V was clipped by 5 bases and J by 5 bases, with 12 bases between them. This CDR3 contains 13 residues. The V gene's germline CDR1 is PRHDT and CDR2 FYEKMQ (reference sequence). CDR3 nucleotide sequence: TGTGCCAGCAGCAGAGGGGCGGACGAGACCCAGTACTTC. This encodes CASSRGADETQYF.

This clonotype was seen ten or more times. The rearrangement uses TRBV6-5 and TRBJ2-1; the match to TRBD2 covers 7 bases. Germline loops: CDR1 MNHEY, CDR2 SVGAGI. CDR3 length: 14 residues. Trimming cost V 8 bases and J 8 bases; bases outside gene matches: 12. CDR3 sequence (DNA): TGTGCCAGCGAGGTGAGGGAGGGCCATTATGAGCAGTTCTTC. Protein: CASEVREGHYEQFF.

This clonotype was detected ten times or more. The chain employs TRBV6-1 and TRBJ2-3; TRBD2 might be the D (5 bases). The germline V gene encodes CDR1 MNHNS and CDR2 SASEGT. The CDR3 is 14 residues long. V was cut by 4 bases and J by 3 bases, with 11 bases left in between. CDR3 protein: CASSAVRVTDTQYF. DNA of the CDR3: TGTGCCAGCAGTGCTGTGCGGGTTACAGATACGCAGTATTTT.

Of note for this clonotype: A single base separates this from a much larger clone, so it may be a read error. V and J are TRBV5-1 and TRBJ1-4; maybe TRBD1 (6 bases). In germline, CDR1 is SGHRS, CDR2 YFSETQ. Trimming pared 4 bases from V and 6 bases from J, leaving 19 bases between. The length of the CDR3 is 16 residues. As DNA, the CDR3 is TGCGCCAGCAGCCCTGGACAGTTCCCTTCAGATGAAAAACTGTTTTTT. Protein sequence: CASSPGQFPSDEKLFF.

The V call is TRBV20-1, the J call TRBJ2-3; no clear D. The V and J ends lost 4 bases and 0 bases respectively, with 14 bases between them. CDR1 DFQATT and CDR2 SNEGSKA come from the germline V gene (reference sequence). The CDR3 sequence is 15 residues long. The CDR3, as DNA: TGCAGTGCTAATTTGCAGATGTCTAGCACAGATACGCAGTATTTT. It specifies CSANLQMSSTDTQYF.

As for this clonotype: The conserved phenylalanine or tryptophan normally closing the CDR3 is absent here, so this likely arose from a read error. The genes are TRBV13 and TRBJ1-1; the D gene is possibly TRBD1 (5 bases). The CDR3 is made up of 14 amino acids. The germline CDR1 and CDR2 sequences are PRHDT and FYEKMQ (reference sequence). Trimming pared 8 bases from V and 4 bases from J, leaving 17 bases between. The CDR3 protein is CASSQGLFGTEAFI. DNA of the CDR3: TGTGCCAGCTCCCAGGGCCTCTTTGGCACTGAAGCTTTCATT.

This clonotype turned up a few times. The J gene is TRBJ1-5, the V gene TRBV6-6; TRBD1 might be the D (5 bases). V was pared by 4 bases and J by 1 base, with 11 bases between. This CDR3 contains 15 residues. The germline V gene has CDR1 MNHNY and CDR2 SVGAGI (reference sequence). The CDR3 loop reads CASSCPGGSNQPQHF. Here the CDR3 DNA reads TGTGCCAGCAGTTGTCCGGGGGGGAGCAATCAGCCCCAGCATTTT.

This clonotype was recorded at least ten times. The chain joins TRBV28 to TRBJ2-3, with 10 bases aligning to TRBD2. The CDR3 is 16 amino acids. CDR1 MDHEN and CDR2 SYDVKM come from the germline V gene. V trimming: 6 bases; J trimming: 2 bases; junction bases outside the gene matches: 8. The CDR3 DNA is TGTGCCAGCAGACGAGCGGGAGGGCCCCCCACAGATACGCAGTATTTT. Protein sequence: CASRRAGGPPTDTQYF.

This CDR3 reads CASSLAQAGGRYYEQYF. The CDR3, as DNA: TGTGCCAGCAGCTTAGCACAAGCGGGAGGGCGTTACTACGAGCAGTACTTC. V and J are TRBV13 and TRBJ2-7; the match to TRBD2 covers 10 bases. V lost 1 base and J lost 3; bases outside the gene matches: 9. Germline lookup yields CDR1 PRHDT and CDR2 FYEKMQ (reference sequence). The CDR3 has 17 amino acids.

Details on this clonotype: A much bigger clone sits one base away, suggesting this may be a read error. CDR3 protein: CGARDIYSGANVLTF. CDR3 coding DNA: TGCGGTGCTAGAGATATTTACTCTGGGGCCAACGTCCTGACTTTC. The chain uses TRBV20-1 and TRBJ2-6; D is ambiguous. In germline, CDR1 is DFQATT, CDR2 SNEGSKA (reference sequence). The CDR3 runs to 15 residues.

This clonotype has only a few counts. This chain connects TRBV7-8 to TRBJ2-1; no reliable D call. V shed 2 bases and J shed 7 bases, with 6 bases lying between them. The germline V gene encodes CDR1 SGHVS and CDR2 FQNEAQ. CDR3 length equals 12 residues. CDR3 residues: CASSLQVNEQFF. The CDR3, as DNA: TGTGCCAGCAGCTTACAAGTGAATGAGCAGTTCTTC.

With regard to this clonotype: A read error may produce the germline difference seen at one junction end. The chain has TRBV7-9 and TRBJ1-1; 11 bases align to TRBD1. From germline, CDR1 is SEHNR and CDR2 FQNEAQ (reference sequence). The CDR3 covers 14 residues. CDR3 loop: CAGSKDRGPNEAFF. The CDR3 nucleotides read TGTGCCGGCAGCAAGGACAGGGGGCCTAATGAAGCTTTCTTT.

This clonotype was seen repeatedly, ten times or more. The chain uses TRBV28 and TRBJ2-3; TRBD2 aligns across 8 bases. Germline V lookup: CDR1 MDHEN, CDR2 SYDVKM. The CDR3 loop spans 15 amino acids. The V gene end was trimmed by 8 bases and the J gene end by 2 bases; junction bases not matched to a gene: 9. DNA of the CDR3: TGTGCCAGCTTACCCAGCGGGAGCTACACAGATACGCAGTATTTT. Its protein product is CASLPSGSYTDTQYF. The whole variable domain, remainder taken from reference TRBV28 and TRBJ2-3, is DVKVTQSSRYLVKRTGEKVFLECVQDMDHENMFWYRQDPGLGLRLIYFSYDVKMKEKGDIPEGYSVSREKKERFSLILESASTNQTSMYLCASLPSGSYTDTQYFGPGTRLTVL.

This clonotype showed up just once. The gene calls are TRBV12-3 or TRBV12-4 and TRBJ2-3; D may be TRBD1 (7 bases). Trimming removed 6 bases at V and 0 bases at J, with 13 bases between. This CDR3 contains 15 residues. The CDR3 sequence: CASSLTGRSTDTQYF. CDR3 nucleotides: TGTGCCAGCAGCCTGACAGGGAGGAGCACAGATACGCAGTATTTT.

A remark on this clonotype: Sequence at one end of the junction differs from germline and may be a read error. The chain's CDR3 is CVSREYPYEQYF. As DNA, the CDR3 is TGTGTCAGCAGAGAGTACCCCTACGAGCAGTACTTC. The chain links TRBV7-2 to TRBJ2-7; the D is unclear. CDR3 length: 12 residues. Germline CDR1 and CDR2: SGHTA and FQGNSA.

This clonotype was found a few times. The rearrangement uses TRBV9 and TRBJ2-3; perhaps TRBD1 as D (6 bases). The CDR3 contains 16 residues. Trimming took off 0 bases at V and 4 bases at J, with 15 bases between the two ends. Per the germline V gene, CDR1 is SGDLS and CDR2 is YYNGEE. The CDR3 loop is CASSVGGNRVADTQYF. The CDR3, as DNA: TGTGCCAGCAGCGTAGGGGGCAACAGGGTCGCAGATACGCAGTATTTT.

Comment on this clonotype: This may come from a read error, since a much larger clone is one base off. The J gene is TRBJ1-5, the V gene TRBV5-4, with 9 bases aligning to TRBD1. Germline V gene data show CDR1 as SGHNT and CDR2 as YYREEE (reference sequence). The CDR3 loop spans 15 amino acids. The CDR3 reads CASSLGTGYGQPLHF. Here the CDR3 DNA reads TGTGCCAGCAGCTTAGGGACAGGGTACGGTCAGCCCCTGCATTTT. The full variable domain, its missing parts supplied by reference TRBV5-4 and TRBJ1-5, is ETGVTQSPTHLIKTRGQQVTLRCSSQSGHNTVSWYQQALGQGPQFIFQYYREEENGRGNFPPRFSGLQFPNYSSELNVNALELDDSALYLCASSLGTGYGQPLHFGDGTRLSIL.

This clonotype has just a few counts. The chain joins TRBV4-1 to TRBJ2-7; D might be TRBD1 or TRBD2, each matching 5 bases. The CDR3 length is 15 residues. V was clipped by 0 bases and J by 2 bases, with 11 bases between them. Germline V CDR1 and CDR2: MGHRA, YSYEKL. The CDR3 region is CASSQDRGSPYEQYF. The CDR3 DNA follows: TGCGCCAGCAGCCAAGATCGGGGCAGCCCCTACGAGCAGTACTTC.

This clonotype was recorded many times. The V call is TRBV11-2, the J call TRBJ2-2; D uncertain. The germline gives CDR1 SGHAT, CDR2 FQNNGV. The CDR3 extends over 17 amino acids. Trimming removed 5 bases from V and 3 bases from J, with 19 bases in between. The CDR3 region is CASSPRTLVGYTGELFF. CDR3 bases: TGTGCCAGCAGCCCGAGGACCCTAGTCGGGTACACCGGGGAGCTGTTTTTT. Filled out from reference TRBV11-2 and TRBJ2-2, the complete variable domain reads EAGVAQSPRYKIIEKRQSVAFWCNPISGHATLYWYQQILGQGPKLLIQFQNNGVVDDSQLPKDRFSAERLKGVDSTLKIQPAKLEDSAVYLCASSPRTLVGYTGELFFGEGSRLTVL.

This chain joins TRBV4-2 and TRBJ2-3; unclear D gene. This CDR3 contains 14 residues. CDR1 is LGHNA, CDR2 YNFKEQ, per germline. Trimming took 1 base from V and 2 from J, leaving 7 bases between them. The CDR3 DNA reads TGTGCCAGCAGCCAAGGAGGAACCACAGATACGCAGTATTTT. Residues: CASSQGGTTDTQYF.

As for this clonotype: The junction departs from the called germline gene at one end, perhaps through a read error. The chain couples TRBV25-1 to TRBJ1-4; D call uncertain. Germline CDR1 and CDR2: MGHDK and SYGVNS. The CDR3 consists of 11 residues. This CDR3 reads CASAIGKKLFF. The CDR3 bases are TGCGCCAGCGCTATTGGGAAAAAACTGTTTTTT.

In this sample, this clonotype turned up many times. In DNA, the CDR3 is TGTGCCAGCAGCTTAGCCCGGGACGGAGGGTACGAGCAGTACTTC. This translates into CASSLARDGGYEQYF. This chain joins TRBV7-6 and TRBJ2-7; D is perhaps TRBD2 (6 bases). The CDR3 has 15 amino acids. The V and J ends lost 0 bases and 4 bases respectively, with 13 bases between them. CDR1 SGHVS and CDR2 FNYEAQ come from the germline V gene.

The rearrangement uses TRBV29-1 and TRBJ2-1; 10 bases map to TRBD2. The ends lost 4 bases at V and 2 bases at J; junction bases unmatched: 11. Germline loops: CDR1 SQVTM, CDR2 ANQGSEA. CDR3 length: 17 amino acids. The CDR3: CSVVSAGGMNAYNEQFF. CDR3 nucleotides: TGCAGCGTTGTATCAGCGGGAGGGATGAACGCCTACAATGAGCAGTTCTTC.

This clonotype was recorded at least ten times. V is TRBV6-6 and J is TRBJ1-1, with D possibly TRBD1 on 5 matching bases. The CDR3 extends over 11 amino acids. Trimming pared 7 bases from V and 8 bases from J, leaving 11 bases between. Germline assignment: CDR1 MNHNY and CDR2 SVGAGI (reference sequence). The CDR3 region has the DNA TGTGCCAGCACGACGGGGCCAGAAGCTTTCTTT. Protein sequence: CASTTGPEAFF.

This clonotype came up many times. V usage is TRBV5-1 and J usage is TRBJ1-1, with D unclear. This CDR3 comprises 15 residues. Trimming took off 4 bases at V and 3 bases at J, with 16 bases between the two ends. Looked up from germline, CDR1 is SGHRS and CDR2 is YFSETQ. CDR3 coding DNA: TGCGCCAGCAGCCCGGACGGGCTTGGATACACTGAAGCTTTCTTT. Translating it yields CASSPDGLGYTEAFF.